This is a list of T cell receptor beta chains from one sample in a study of blood T cell repertoires in COVID-19. Method: immunoSEQ multiplex PCR; TCRdb's copy keeps in-frame clones and lacks some. The data hold roughly 100,000 clones, with about 85% observed a single time. Sequenced: peripheral blood. The receptor set was obtained from a woman between 45 and 60 years old with COVID-19, enrolled during active disease. Each CDR3 is given with its conserved first and last residue. The D gene is left open where the match is weak. Expanded clones are given a class, and other clones once, few, many or no size at all.

j_call | clone_size | d_call | v_call | cdr3_aa | cdr3_nt
TRBJ2-7 | - | - | TRBV2 | CASKREGPYEQYF | TGTGCCAGCAAGAGGGAAGGTCCCTACGAGCAGTACTTC
TRBJ2-5 | - | TRBD1 | TRBV30 | CAWSPDRVPFQETQYF | TGTGCCTGGAGCCCCGACAGGGTTCCCTTCCAAGAGACCCAGTACTTC
TRBJ2-7 | - | - | TRBV30 | CAWSVPLYEQYF | TGTGCCTGGAGTGTTCCCTTATACGAGCAGTACTTC
TRBJ1-5 | - | TRBD1 | TRBV2 | CASSALPGQGVGDSNQPQHF | TGTGCCAGCAGTGCATTACCGGGACAGGGGGTTGGGGATAGCAATCAGCCCCAGCATTTT
TRBJ2-7 | - | - | TRBV7-9 | CASSLSSSPLYEQYF | TGTGCCAGCAGCTTATCATCTAGCCCACTCTACGAGCAGTACTTC
TRBJ1-4 | - | - | TRBV12-3/TRBV12-4 | CASSPQRNEKLFF | TGTGCCAGCAGCCCTCAGCGGAATGAAAAACTGTTTTTT
TRBJ2-7 | - | TRBD1 | TRBV6-5 | CASSYNTGGYEQYF | TGTGCCAGCAGTTATAACACAGGGGGCTACGAGCAGTACTTC
TRBJ1-6 | - | TRBD1 | TRBV3-1/TRBV3-2 | CASSEDRGISPLHF | TGTGCCAGCAGCGAAGACAGGGGAATTTCACCCCTCCACTTT
TRBJ1-3 | - | - | TRBV4-1 | CASSQDVPGAIGNTIYF | TGCGCCAGCAGCCAAGATGTTCCAGGGGCGATTGGAAACACCATATATTTT
TRBJ1-2 | - | - | TRBV4-1 | CASSHARGGYGYTF | TGCGCCAGCAGCCATGCCCGGGGTGGCTATGGCTACACCTTC
TRBJ2-1 | - | TRBD1 | TRBV18 | CASSDDRAPNEQFF | TGTGCCAGCTCAGATGACAGGGCCCCCAATGAGCAGTTCTTC
TRBJ1-6 | - | - | TRBV27 | CASSPTTGRSPLHF | TGTGCCAGCAGTCCGACGACAGGCCGCTCACCCCTCCACTTT
TRBJ1-5 | - | - | TRBV6-1 | CASSERGGGQPQHF | TGTGCCAGCAGTGAAAGGGGGGGAGGTCAGCCCCAGCATTTT
TRBJ1-1 | once | TRBD1 | TRBV7-9 | CASSFSTGVHAEAFF | TGTGCCAGCAGCTTCTCGACAGGGGTTCACGCTGAAGCTTTCTTT
TRBJ1-5 | once | TRBD1 | TRBV30 | CAWSGSGGSISNQPQHF | TGTGCCTGGAGTGGGTCAGGGGGCTCCATCAGCAATCAGCCCCAGCATTTT
TRBJ2-7 | - | - | TRBV5-6 | CASSFSTAYEQYF | TGTGCCAGCAGCTTTTCTACAGCCTACGAGCAGTACTTC
TRBJ1-5 | - | - | TRBV3-1/TRBV3-2 | CASSQAGLNQPQHF | TGTGCCAGCAGCCAAGCAGGCCTCAATCAGCCCCAGCATTTT
TRBJ1-5 | few | - | TRBV23-1 | CASSQSDSIGNQPQHF | TGCGCCAGCAGTCAATCGGACAGTATTGGAAATCAGCCCCAGCATTTT
TRBJ2-3 | - | - | TRBV3-1/TRBV3-2 | CASSRVGKKSDTQYF | TGTGCCAGCAGCCGGGTCGGGAAAAAGTCAGATACGCAGTATTTT
TRBJ1-5 | - | TRBD1 | TRBV4-1 | CASSQEGRGPQPQHF | TGCGCCAGCAGCCAAGAGGGCAGGGGGCCGCAGCCCCAGCATTTT
TRBJ1-4 | - | TRBD1 | TRBV19 | CASSTGQVENEKLFF | TGTGCCAGTAGTACAGGACAGGTCGAGAATGAAAAACTGTTTTTT
TRBJ2-7 | - | - | TRBV1 | CTSSQAGTSGGFRF | TGCACCAGCAGCCAAGCCGGGACTAGCGGGGGGTTCCGTTTC
TRBJ1-2 | few | TRBD1 | TRBV4-3 | CASSQAWDLTGTGTVDGYTF | TGCGCCAGCAGCCAAGCCTGGGACTTGACCGGGACAGGGACGGTTGATGGCTACACCTTC
TRBJ1-3 | - | - | TRBV7-2 | CASSLVGTTGNTIYF | TGTGCCAGCAGCTTAGTTGGGACAACAGGAAACACCATATATTTT
TRBJ2-5 | - | - | TRBV27 | CASSSRQVETQYF | TGTGCCAGCAGTTCCCGACAGGTAGAGACCCAGTACTTC
TRBJ1-1 | - | - | TRBV6-1 | CASSEVGASTEAFF | TGTGCCAGCAGTGAAGTTGGTGCGAGCACTGAAGCTTTCTTT
TRBJ1-2 | - | - | TRBV3-1/TRBV3-2 | CASSSSQGSGYTF | TGTGCCAGCAGTTCCTCACAGGGCTCTGGCTACACCTTC
TRBJ2-1 | - | TRBD2 | TRBV7-9 | CASSPGLAGNEQFF | TGTGCCAGCAGCCCGGGACTAGCGGGAAATGAGCAGTTCTTC
TRBJ1-2 | - | TRBD1 | TRBV6-6 | CASSSGQGRNYGYTF | TGTGCCAGCAGCTCGGGACAGGGGCGCAACTATGGCTACACCTTC
TRBJ2-5 | - | TRBD2 | TRBV7-7 | CASSRGLASQETQYF | TGTGCCAGCAGCAGAGGACTAGCGTCACAAGAGACCCAGTACTTC
TRBJ2-7 | - | - | TRBV5-1 | CASSLQDSYEQYF | TGCGCCAGCAGCTTGCAGGACTCCTACGAGCAGTACTTC
TRBJ2-7 | few | TRBD1 | TRBV19 | CASSEGQTSYEQYF | TGTGCCAGTAGTGAGGGACAGACCTCCTACGAGCAGTACTTC